Included here is one T cell receptor beta chain sequence, with context. This clone was picked up a small number of times. No antigen is known for it. Per-base qualities were not stored, and no clone one base away is much larger. The donors were healthy, HIV-negative adults who had no recently reported acute infections or vaccinations. Every donor was a Caucasian adult living in Nashville, Tennessee, USA. CD4+ T cells were enriched by magnetic negative selection, after which naive cells were positively selected on CD45RA and the negative fraction was taken as the memory subset. After blood collection by leukapheresis, PBMCs were isolated using Ficoll-Histopaque density gradient centrifugation and then cryopreserved in the vapor phase of liquid nitrogen. Analytical flow cytometry was used to check the purity and quantity of each magnetically sorted T cell population. Each sorted fraction had its genomic DNA isolated and then quantified by UV absorbance on a Nanodrop 2000c.

This sample stems from a study of shared clonotypes between healthy human individuals (TCRdb year 2020). Regarding the complete study: A couple of women and three men aged 18 to 49 years were included in the cohort. For each donor, CD4 naive and CD4 memory were each given three plates, CD8 naive was given two plates, and CD8 memory was given one plate. To estimate repertoire size and how much clonotype sharing occurs between individuals, the study deeply sequenced the blood TCR repertoires of several healthy adults. Different laboratories and diverse techniques were used to prepare libraries and sequence TCR repertoires, to increase sequencing depth and limit assay-specific biases. Between about 0.8 and 9 billion PBMCs per donor were obtained by leukapheresis.

The paper's findings and limits, for the study overall: Even with the large sequencing depth, rarefaction of the sorted-subset datasets indicated that sequencing was incomplete. Sharing across four donors was observed for roughly 5% of naive CD4, less than 4% of naive CD8, over 2% of memory CD4, and 0.4% of memory CD8 clonotypes. Pairwise subsampling led to the expectation that sequencing depth would affect the degree of clonotype sharing among donors. Naive subsets generally had larger estimated clonotype richness than memory subsets did. Sampling was restricted to blood, and TCR repertoires in tissue are likely to differ from TCR repertoires in blood. The small number of donors limited the genetic and exposure-history diversity represented. Clonotypes shared by all four sorted-subset donors showed higher generation probabilities than non-shared clonotypes.

Using the deep immunoSEQ assay, TCR CDR3 regions were amplified from genomic DNA by multiplex PCR. Extracted genomic DNA from each cell subset was distributed evenly across all wells of several immunoSEQ 96-well plates, and each plate was treated as a replicate. For sorted subsets, each replicate PCR was loaded with roughly 190 ng genomic DNA, equivalent to approximately 33,000 T cell genomes. Purified libraries were quantified with a Qubit 3.0 fluorometer, sized on a Bioanalyzer 2100, and re-quantified with the KAPA Library Quantification kit. A separate single-read 150-cycle Illumina NextSeq 550 flow cell was used to sequence each immunoSEQ 96-well plate. The source study handled its data this way. Because the immunoSEQ output held only junctional sequences and lacked quality scores, the filtering could not match the filtering applied to full-length reads. To assign V/J genes and CDR3, sequences were annotated against IMGT germline references using PyIR, a Python wrapper for IgBLAST v1.9. Reads were filtered out if the reads had weak V/J assignments (E-value above 1e-6), no CDR3, stop codons, out-of-frame junctions, or ambiguous translated residues. A V3J clonotype was defined by an identical inferred V gene, J gene, and CDR3 amino acid sequence. To compute the percentage overlap between repertoires, the number of shared unique clonotypes was divided by the size of the smaller repertoire. RTK rarefaction, the Chao1 estimator, and Recon v2.1 estimates of unobserved clonotypes were used to assess repertoire richness. For all TCRbeta clonotypes obtained by the gDNA method from a handful of donors, generation probabilities were computed with OLGA. In its TCRdb copy, this immuneACCESS table keeps in-frame sequences only and misses some clones. Where compared with another copy, unresolved V genes explain less than half of these, and the others have no known cause. The DNA gave D and trimming, while V, J and clone size come from that table. The table for this sample lists about 1.5 million clones; around 97% of them were counted only once. Clones ranked in the top ten supply roughly 1.2% of the sample.

The TCR comes from a man aged 25-40 years in good health. Sequences were obtained from naive CD4+ T cells sorted from blood. This sample's cell subset or site label indicates: CD45RA+ positively selected.

The DNA is as follows: TGTGCCAGTAACCTTCCGCGGGGAGGCTACACCTTC. Its coded protein is CASNLPRGGYTF. The chain uses TRBV19 and TRBJ1-2, with no confidently assigned D gene. Trimming removed 7 bases from V and 8 bases from J, leaving 14 bases between the germline ends. According to the germline V gene (reference sequence), CDR1 reads LNHDA and CDR2 reads SQIVND. The CDR3 spans 12 residues, from the cysteine through the phenylalanine. CDR3 DNA is the only sequence kept; it has 36 bases, read in frame from the first base.